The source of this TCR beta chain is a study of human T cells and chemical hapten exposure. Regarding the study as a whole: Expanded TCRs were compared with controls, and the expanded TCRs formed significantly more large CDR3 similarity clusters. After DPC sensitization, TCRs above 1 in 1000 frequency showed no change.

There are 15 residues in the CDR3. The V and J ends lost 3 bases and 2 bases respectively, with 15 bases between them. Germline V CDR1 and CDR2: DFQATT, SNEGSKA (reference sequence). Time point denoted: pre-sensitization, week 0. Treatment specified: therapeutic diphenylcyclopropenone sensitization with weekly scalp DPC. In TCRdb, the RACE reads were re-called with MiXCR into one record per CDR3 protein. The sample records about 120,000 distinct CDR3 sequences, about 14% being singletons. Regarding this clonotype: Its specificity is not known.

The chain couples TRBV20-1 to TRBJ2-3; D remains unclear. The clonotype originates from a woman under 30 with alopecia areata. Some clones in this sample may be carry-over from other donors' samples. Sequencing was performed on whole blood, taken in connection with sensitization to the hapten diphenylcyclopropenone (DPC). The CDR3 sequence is CSASFNSDLTDTQYF. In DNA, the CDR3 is TGCAGTGCTAGTTTTAACAGCGACCTCACAGATACGCAGTATTTT.